The rows below give T cell receptor beta chains drawn from one sample of a study of blood T cell repertoires in COVID-19. Clones were sequenced by immunoSEQ multiplex PCR, and TCRdb holds only the in-frame ones, with some missing. This sample has 80,000 to 95,000 clones, with 75% found just once. The sequenced sample consisted of peripheral blood. These receptors all come from a woman aged 50 to 65 with acute or convalescent COVID-19. The CDR3 runs from the conserved cysteine through the conserved F or W. The D gene is left open where the match is weak. Some rows mark clone size as missing; the rest say once, few, many or name a class of expanded clone.

d_gene: NA
abundance: NA
v_gene: TRBV6-6
j_gene: TRBJ2-2
CDR3nt: TGTGCCAGCAGTCAACTAACAGGGTCGAAATACACCGGGGAGCTGTTTTTT
CDR3aa: CASSQLTGSKYTGELFF

d_gene: NA
abundance: NA
v_gene: TRBV3-1/TRBV3-2
j_gene: TRBJ2-6
CDR3nt: TGTGCCAGCAGCTCATCCCACTCTGGGGCCAACGTCCTGACTTTC
CDR3aa: CASSSSHSGANVLTF

d_gene: NA
abundance: NA
v_gene: TRBV2
j_gene: TRBJ1-4
CDR3nt: TGTGCCAGCAGGATGGGGGGGGCGAGGGAAAAACTGTTTTTT
CDR3aa: CASRMGGAREKLFF

d_gene: NA
abundance: NA
v_gene: TRBV10-2
j_gene: TRBJ1-2
CDR3nt: TGCGCCAGCACTCGGCAGGGCCTTACTAACTATGGCTACACCTTC
CDR3aa: CASTRQGLTNYGYTF

d_gene: NA
abundance: NA
v_gene: TRBV2
j_gene: TRBJ2-3
CDR3nt: TGTGCCAGCAGTGAGGGGGGGCTCACAGATACGCAGTATTTT
CDR3aa: CASSEGGLTDTQYF

d_gene: NA
abundance: many
v_gene: TRBV5-1
j_gene: TRBJ1-6
CDR3nt: TGCGCCAGCAGCGGGCAGGCGGGGAATTCACCCCTCCACTTT
CDR3aa: CASSGQAGNSPLHF

d_gene: NA
abundance: NA
v_gene: TRBV19
j_gene: TRBJ1-5
CDR3nt: TGTGCCAGTAGTGCAAGGACAGATAGCAATCAGCCCCAGCATTTT
CDR3aa: CASSARTDSNQPQHF

d_gene: TRBD2
abundance: NA
v_gene: TRBV7-2
j_gene: TRBJ2-7
CDR3nt: TGTGCCAGCAGCCATCTCTGGTCGGTAGCGGGGGCTTACGAGCAGTACTTC
CDR3aa: CASSHLWSVAGAYEQYF

d_gene: NA
abundance: NA
v_gene: TRBV30
j_gene: TRBJ2-7
CDR3nt: TGTGCCTGGAGTGTAGGTGGGCAGTCCTACGAGCAGTACTTC
CDR3aa: CAWSVGGQSYEQYF

d_gene: TRBD1
abundance: few
v_gene: TRBV20-1
j_gene: TRBJ2-7
CDR3nt: TGCAGTGCTAGTCAGGGACAGGCCGGCTACGAGCAGTACTTC
CDR3aa: CSASQGQAGYEQYF

d_gene: NA
abundance: few
v_gene: TRBV5-4
j_gene: TRBJ2-7
CDR3nt: TGTGCCAGCAGCTTGTGGGCCACGGACGAGCAGTACTTC
CDR3aa: CASSLWATDEQYF

d_gene: NA
abundance: NA
v_gene: TRBV7-2
j_gene: TRBJ2-3
CDR3nt: TGTGCCAGCAGCTTAGTGTGGGACTCCCACACAGATACGCAGTATTTT
CDR3aa: CASSLVWDSHTDTQYF

d_gene: TRBD1
abundance: NA
v_gene: TRBV2
j_gene: TRBJ1-5
CDR3nt: TGTGCCAGCAGGGATGGGACAGGGAATCAGCCCCAGCATTTT
CDR3aa: CASRDGTGNQPQHF

d_gene: NA
abundance: NA
v_gene: TRBV7-2
j_gene: TRBJ1-2
CDR3nt: TGTGCCAGCAGCTTAGCACAATACAGGGAGGGCTACACCTTC
CDR3aa: CASSLAQYREGYTF

d_gene: TRBD1
abundance: few
v_gene: TRBV27
j_gene: TRBJ1-2
CDR3nt: TGTGCCAGCAGCACCCGGGACAGGGTAGGCTACACCTTC
CDR3aa: CASSTRDRVGYTF

d_gene: NA
abundance: NA
v_gene: TRBV2
j_gene: TRBJ1-5
CDR3nt: TGTGCCAGCAGTGTAAACAGGAATAGCAATCAGCCCCAGCATTTT
CDR3aa: CASSVNRNSNQPQHF

d_gene: NA
abundance: few
v_gene: TRBV4-1
j_gene: TRBJ1-1
CDR3nt: TGCGCCAGCAGCCAAGAAGGAAGGGGGTGGAACACTGAAGCTTTCTTT
CDR3aa: CASSQEGRGWNTEAFF

d_gene: TRBD1
abundance: NA
v_gene: TRBV28
j_gene: TRBJ1-1
CDR3nt: TGTGCCAGCAGTTTTTACAGGGGGCGGTCTGAAGCTTTCTTT
CDR3aa: CASSFYRGRSEAFF

d_gene: NA
abundance: NA
v_gene: TRBV29-1
j_gene: TRBJ1-1
CDR3nt: TGCAGCGTTGAAGTCGGGGACACCACTGAAGCTTTCTTT
CDR3aa: CSVEVGDTTEAFF

d_gene: NA
abundance: NA
v_gene: TRBV3-1/TRBV3-2
j_gene: TRBJ2-6
CDR3nt: TGTGTCAGCAGCACTTGGGCCACCTCTGGGGCCAACGTCCTGACTTTC
CDR3aa: CVSSTWATSGANVLTF

d_gene: TRBD1
abundance: once
v_gene: TRBV27
j_gene: TRBJ1-6
CDR3nt: TGTGCCAGCAGTTTCGACAGGGAGACCTATAATTCACCCCTCCACTTT
CDR3aa: CASSFDRETYNSPLHF

d_gene: TRBD1
abundance: NA
v_gene: TRBV27
j_gene: TRBJ1-1
CDR3nt: TGTGCCAGCAGCTGGGGGACAGCGAACACTGAAGCTTTCTTT
CDR3aa: CASSWGTANTEAFF

d_gene: NA
abundance: NA
v_gene: TRBV10-3
j_gene: TRBJ1-2
CDR3nt: TGTGCCATCAGTGATACCACTATCGGATACACCTTC
CDR3aa: CAISDTTIGYTF

d_gene: NA
abundance: NA
v_gene: TRBV13
j_gene: TRBJ1-1
CDR3nt: TGTGCCAGCAGCGCTGGACAGATTGAAGCTTTCTTT
CDR3aa: CASSAGQIEAFF

d_gene: NA
abundance: NA
v_gene: TRBV6-4
j_gene: TRBJ1-1
CDR3nt: TGTGCCAGCAGTGATAGACGGGACACTTTCCCGGGATTCTTT
CDR3aa: CASSDRRDTFPGFF

d_gene: TRBD1
abundance: NA
v_gene: TRBV7-3
j_gene: TRBJ1-2
CDR3nt: TGTGCCAGCAGCCCGGACAGGGGTTACGGCTACACCTTC
CDR3aa: CASSPDRGYGYTF

d_gene: NA
abundance: NA
v_gene: TRBV9
j_gene: TRBJ1-5
CDR3nt: TGTGCCAGCAGCATCGACGGGGGGGCAGGACAGCCCCAGCATTTT
CDR3aa: CASSIDGGAGQPQHF

d_gene: TRBD1
abundance: NA
v_gene: TRBV19
j_gene: TRBJ2-6
CDR3nt: TGTGCCAGCCAGGGGACAGGGACTTCCTCTGGGGCCAACGTCCTGACTTTC
CDR3aa: CASQGTGTSSGANVLTF

d_gene: TRBD2
abundance: NA
v_gene: TRBV3-1/TRBV3-2
j_gene: TRBJ2-1
CDR3nt: TGTGCCAGCAGCCAAGAGAGACGCTGGCCGGGGGGGTCGGGAAATGAGCAGTTCTTC
CDR3aa: CASSQERRWPGGSGNEQFF

d_gene: NA
abundance: few
v_gene: TRBV2
j_gene: TRBJ1-1
CDR3nt: TGTGCCAGCAGTGATCAGGGCATGAACACTGAAGCTTTCTTT
CDR3aa: CASSDQGMNTEAFF

d_gene: TRBD1
abundance: NA
v_gene: TRBV6-6
j_gene: TRBJ1-2
CDR3nt: TGTGCCAGCAGTCCGGGACAGGGGGAATATGGCTACACCTTC
CDR3aa: CASSPGQGEYGYTF

d_gene: NA
abundance: NA
v_gene: TRBV2
j_gene: TRBJ2-1
CDR3nt: TGTGCCAGCAGTACGAAAGGGGCGGCCAGTAGCTCCTACAATGAGCAGTTCTTC
CDR3aa: CASSTKGAASSSYNEQFF

d_gene: TRBD2
abundance: few
v_gene: TRBV12-3/TRBV12-4
j_gene: TRBJ2-7
CDR3nt: TGTGCCAGCAGCCGGACTAGCGGCTACGAGCAGTACTTC
CDR3aa: CASSRTSGYEQYF

d_gene: NA
abundance: NA
v_gene: TRBV7-2
j_gene: TRBJ1-5
CDR3nt: TGTGCCAGCAGCCTAGGACATAACCCTAATCAGCCCCAGCATTTT
CDR3aa: CASSLGHNPNQPQHF

d_gene: NA
abundance: NA
v_gene: TRBV5-6
j_gene: TRBJ2-5
CDR3nt: TGTGCCAGCAGACCCGACAGCCAAGAGACCCAGTACTTC
CDR3aa: CASRPDSQETQYF

d_gene: NA
abundance: NA
v_gene: TRBV7-2
j_gene: TRBJ1-6
CDR3nt: TGTGCCAGCAGCTCGTATAATTCACCCCTCCACTTT
CDR3aa: CASSSYNSPLHF

d_gene: TRBD1
abundance: NA
v_gene: TRBV13
j_gene: TRBJ1-2
CDR3nt: TGTGCCAGCAGCTTCCTTTCCGGGACAGCAAACTATGGCTACACCTTC
CDR3aa: CASSFLSGTANYGYTF

d_gene: NA
abundance: few
v_gene: TRBV19
j_gene: TRBJ2-7
CDR3nt: TGTGCCAGTAGGGGCTTGGGGCAGTCGAACGAGCAGTACTTC
CDR3aa: CASRGLGQSNEQYF

d_gene: NA
abundance: NA
v_gene: TRBV28
j_gene: TRBJ2-3
CDR3nt: TGTGCCAGCACCCTATCGTCTCCGGGGGATACGCAGTATTTT
CDR3aa: CASTLSSPGDTQYF

d_gene: NA
abundance: NA
v_gene: TRBV20-1
j_gene: TRBJ1-6
CDR3nt: TGCAGTGCTAGTCCCCTACCGAATTCACCCCTCCACTTT
CDR3aa: CSASPLPNSPLHF

d_gene: NA
abundance: NA
v_gene: TRBV7-9
j_gene: TRBJ1-5
CDR3nt: TGTGCCCCCAAGACGGGGGGTGATATCGTGTTGCCCCAGCATTTT
CDR3aa: CAPKTGGDIVLPQHF

d_gene: NA
abundance: NA
v_gene: TRBV5-1
j_gene: TRBJ1-5
CDR3nt: TGCGCCAGCAGCTTAAGCGGGGATGGCAATCAGCCCCAGCATTTT
CDR3aa: CASSLSGDGNQPQHF

d_gene: NA
abundance: NA
v_gene: TRBV2
j_gene: TRBJ1-1
CDR3nt: TGTGCCAGCAACATTTGGTCTGAAAGTGAAGCTTTCTTT
CDR3aa: CASNIWSESEAFF

d_gene: TRBD2
abundance: NA
v_gene: TRBV5-1
j_gene: TRBJ2-1
CDR3nt: TGCGCCAGCAGCTTGGCCAGACTAGCGGGGGTAAACAATGAGCAGTTCTTC
CDR3aa: CASSLARLAGVNNEQFF

d_gene: TRBD1
abundance: once
v_gene: TRBV2
j_gene: TRBJ1-6
CDR3nt: TGTGCCAGCAGTGCTTTTGACAGGGGGCTATCACCCCTCCACTTT
CDR3aa: CASSAFDRGLSPLHF

d_gene: TRBD1
abundance: NA
v_gene: TRBV29-1
j_gene: TRBJ1-2
CDR3nt: TGCAGCGTAGCCTACAGGGGGCTAGAGCGAGGTGGCTACACCTTC
CDR3aa: CSVAYRGLERGGYTF

d_gene: TRBD1
abundance: NA
v_gene: TRBV25-1
j_gene: TRBJ1-1
CDR3nt: TGTGCCAGCAAAGGACAGGGGACGGCTGAAGCTTTCTTT
CDR3aa: CASKGQGTAEAFF

d_gene: TRBD1
abundance: NA
v_gene: TRBV5-5
j_gene: TRBJ1-4
CDR3nt: TGTGCCAGCAGCTTGGACAGGGGAGGTGAAAAACTGTTTTTT
CDR3aa: CASSLDRGGEKLFF

d_gene: NA
abundance: NA
v_gene: TRBV18
j_gene: TRBJ1-2
CDR3nt: TGTGCCAGCTCCCAGAGTTGGGGGGGCTCTATAGACGGCTACACCTTC
CDR3aa: CASSQSWGGSIDGYTF

d_gene: TRBD2
abundance: NA
v_gene: TRBV5-1
j_gene: TRBJ2-3
CDR3nt: TGCGCCAGCAGCTTGACTAGCGGGGGTTTTGATACGCAGTATTTT
CDR3aa: CASSLTSGGFDTQYF

d_gene: NA
abundance: few
v_gene: TRBV5-1
j_gene: TRBJ2-2
CDR3nt: TGCGCCAGCGCTCCCTACAGGCTGGGTAACACCGGGGAGCTGTTTTTT
CDR3aa: CASAPYRLGNTGELFF